This T cell receptor beta chain was identified during a study of Ad26.COV2.S vaccination and SARS-CoV-2 variants. Overall study results and limits: Breadth, reportedly substantial, characterized the spike-specific CD8+ and CD4+ T cell responses after vaccination. Comparability of non-spike TCR breadth was observed across vaccine and placebo recipients.

With regard to this clone: What it binds is not known.

Treatment noted: roughly 20 received Ad26.COV2.S at low or high dose, single or two shots; a few received placebo; per-sample allocation not given. Sampling took place 63 days after the first vaccine or placebo injection. Boston provided a donor who was an adult aged 18-55 years. Trimming removed 3 bases from V and 0 bases from J, with 14 bases in between. CDR1 is MNHNS, CDR2 SASEGT, per germline. The CDR3 is 16 amino acids. TCRdb's table, derived via immunoSEQ multiplex PCR, lists solely in-frame clones and lacks some. The sample shows about 350,000 clones, more than 75% of them seen only once. The TCR was taken from a person aged 18 to 59 who received the Ad26.COV2.S COVID-19 vaccine or a placebo. The chain carries TRBV6-1 and TRBJ1-2; no definite D call. The source material was peripheral blood, sampled in a trial of Ad26.COV2.S vaccine versus placebo. The CDR3 reads CASSETQERANYGYTF. CDR3 coding DNA: TGTGCCAGCAGTGAGACACAAGAAAGGGCTAACTATGGCTACACCTTC.